This T cell receptor beta chain was sequenced in a study of blood T cell repertoires in COVID-19. Looking at the study overall: Sites across the United States, Italy and Spain contributed samples from acute and convalescent COVID-19. T cells, B-cell-depleted T cells, or PBMCs provided the cDNA or gDNA that served as material.

Original processing notes: Estimation of nucleated cell counts was performed using reference gene primer amplification. TCRdb keeps only in-frame clones here, not all; method: immunoSEQ multiplex PCR. The V and J calls and clone size are taken from that table; D and trimming were inferred from the DNA. The table records around 220,000 clones, more than 85% of them present only once. The sequence derives from a man aged 35-49 years with active or convalescent COVID-19. Material for sequencing was peripheral blood.

In nucleotides, the CDR3 is TGCGCCAGCAGCCAAGGGGGAGCGGATACACGGGGTGAGCAGTTCTTC. Protein sequence: CASSQGGADTRGEQFF. The rearrangement links TRBV4-1 to TRBJ2-1; D possibly corresponds to TRBD2 (5 bases). The V gene's germline CDR1 is MGHRA and CDR2 YSYEKL. V was clipped by 1 base and J by 9 bases, with 19 bases between them. The CDR3 totals 16 residues.